Each of the 7 T cell receptor beta chains below was sequenced from the same sample in a study of a mutant IDH1 vaccine in newly diagnosed glioma. Generated by immunoSEQ multiplex PCR, the TCRdb table keeps only in-frame clones and is missing some. The data show about 88,000 clones, over 70% seen once. Indicated time point: baseline, week 1 (first vaccination visit). As for treatment: pre-vaccination baseline after standard-of-care therapy. This specimen was PBMCs, taken from a glioma patient treated with radiotherapy, temozolomide or both. The origin of the receptors is a man in his forties with glioma. Some clones in this sample may be carry-over from other donors' samples.

The genes are TRBV29-1 and TRBJ1-3, with D perhaps TRBD1 (5 bases). This CDR3 spans 13 amino acids. Germline V CDR1 and CDR2: SQVTM, ANQGSEA. Trimming removed 4 bases at V and 3 bases at J, with 10 bases between. CDR3 sequence (DNA): TGCAGCGTTGGAGGGACGCTTGGAAACACCATATATTTT. Protein sequence: CSVGGTLGNTIYF.

In this sample, this clone turned up a few times. The J gene is TRBJ2-3, the V gene TRBV21-1; the table's D gene call, TRBD2, was not cross checked with the DNA. TRBV21-1 has pseudogene status. The CDR3 consists of 16 residues. CDR3 loop: CASSNKVDRGGDTQYF. The CDR3, as DNA: TGTGCCAGCAGCAATAAGGTCGATCGGGGGGGAGATACGCAGTATTTT.

The V gene is TRBV5-6, the J gene TRBJ1-4; TRBD1 is a possible D gene (6 bases). V lost 2 bases to trimming and J lost 1 base, with 18 bases between them. Germline V lookup: CDR1 SGHDT, CDR2 YYEEEE. This CDR3 comprises 18 residues. CDR3 sequence (DNA): TGTGCCAGCAGCTTACCTGTTGATTCAGGGGTAACTAATGAAAAACTGTTTTTT. This sequence encodes CASSLPVDSGVTNEKLFF.

The CDR3, as DNA: TGCGCCAGCAGCCAAGATAAAGAGTTGAGACTAGCGGGGAACACCGGGGAGCTGTTTTTT. Translating it yields CASSQDKELRLAGNTGELFF. The V gene is TRBV4-1, the J gene TRBJ2-2; 10 bases line up with TRBD2. Trimming at V came to 0 bases and at J to 1 base, leaving 11 bases not matched to a gene. Germline CDR1 is MGHRA and CDR2 is YSYEKL. CDR3 length: 20 amino acids.

The genes are TRBV29-1 and TRBJ2-1; 7 nucleotides match TRBD2. The V gene's germline CDR1 is SQVTM and CDR2 ANQGSEA. The CDR3 covers 16 residues. The V segment lost 1 base and the J segment 5 bases; nucleotides outside the gene matches: 11. The CDR3 sequence is CSVEGAGTSADNEQFF. CDR3 DNA: TGCAGCGTTGAAGGGGCGGGCACTAGCGCGGACAATGAGCAGTTCTTC.

The chain carries TRBV7-6 and TRBJ1-1; no clear D gene. Trimming shortened V by 0 bases and J by 4 bases, and 9 bases separated the two germline ends. The CDR3 consists of 14 residues. Germline-derived CDR1 and CDR2 are SGHVS and FNYEAQ. The CDR3 protein is CASSLAPSSTEAFF. The DNA of the CDR3 is TGTGCCAGCAGCTTAGCCCCAAGTAGCACTGAAGCTTTCTTT. Filled out from reference TRBV7-6 and TRBJ1-1, the complete variable domain reads GAGVSQSPRYKVTKRGQDVALRCDPISGHVSLYWYRQALGQGPEFLTYFNYEAQQDKSGLPNDRFSAERPEGSISTLTIQRTEQRDSAMYRCASSLAPSSTEAFFGQGTRLTVV.

The chain joins TRBV5-1 to TRBJ1-1, with 10 bases matching TRBD1. Trimming took 4 bases from V and 6 from J; bases not matched to a gene: 9. The CDR3 has 15 amino acids. Germline lookup yields CDR1 SGHRS and CDR2 YFSETQ. In DNA, the CDR3 is TGCGCCAGCAGCCACCGGGACAGGGGAGTCGCTGAAGCTTTCTTT. The encoded protein is CASSHRDRGVAEAFF.